The source of this T cell receptor beta chain is a study of T cell clones after liver transplantation. Study context: TCRbeta sequencing after a pre-transplant mixed lymphocyte reaction identified graft-donor-reactive clones, later tracked in post-transplant blood.

The ends were cut back, 3 bases at V and 2 bases at J, with 14 bases in the middle. The CDR3 loop spans 15 amino acids. CDR1 and CDR2 from the germline V gene are LNHDA and SQIVND (reference sequence). Here immunoSEQ multiplex PCR was the method, and the copy in TCRdb shows in-frame clones only, minus some. Of approximately 71,000 clones listed, 80% to 95% are singletons. On this clone: Its antigen is undetermined.

Study conclusions and caveats: Conclusions were preliminary, with small, heterogeneous patient groups.

This TCR was sampled from a human patient who received a liver transplant. A share of the T cells may be of graft donor origin. The genes are TRBV19 and TRBJ2-7, with D perhaps TRBD1 or TRBD2 (7 bases each). This specimen was CD4+ T cells from blood, taken approximately 26 months after liver transplant. CDR3 protein: CASSMGRGGTYEQYF. DNA of the CDR3: TGTGCCAGTAGTATGGGCAGGGGGGGGACCTACGAGCAGTACTTC.